Following are 18 T cell receptor beta chains from one sample sequenced in a study of T cell repertoires in cytomegalovirus infection. Their specific antigens are unknown. MiXCR was run by TCRdb on the reads, yielding one entry per CDR3 protein. The sample yields around 230,000 distinct CDR3 sequences, about 40% seen once. The sample in question was CD8+ T cells from cultured PBMCs, obtained from culture after CMV antigen stimulation. The source is a human donor in good health (CMV status not recorded). Some clones in this sample may be carry-over from other donors' samples.

The chain couples TRBV27 to TRBJ1-3; D remains ambiguous. There are 15 residues in the CDR3. Germline V gene data show CDR1 as MNHEY and CDR2 as SMNVEV (reference sequence). V was trimmed by 5 bases and J by 9 bases, leaving 20 bases between them. The CDR3 region is CASSPGNLPRSTIYF. In DNA, the CDR3 is TGTGCCAGCAGTCCCGGCAATCTCCCTCGAAGCACCATATATTTT.

V usage is TRBV5-1 and J usage is TRBJ2-1; TRBD2 aligns across 14 bases. V dropped 4 bases and J dropped 3; count of bases not matched to a gene: 3. CDR1 and CDR2 from the germline V gene are SGHRS and YFSETQ. This CDR3 contains 16 residues. Here the CDR3 DNA reads TGCGCCAGCAGCCGTGGGACTAGCGGGGGCTACAATGAGCAGTTCTTC. This sequence encodes CASSRGTSGGYNEQFF. Using reference TRBV5-1 and TRBJ2-1 for the parts outside the CDR3, the full variable domain is KAGVTQTPRYLIKTRGQQVTLSCSPISGHRSVSWYQQTPGQGLQFLFEYFSETQRNKGNFPGRFSGRQFSNSRSEMNVSTLELGDSALYLCASSRGTSGGYNEQFFGPGTRLTVL.

The CDR3: CASSSRGYSGTQYF. The CDR3 region has the DNA TGTGCCAGCAGCTCTCGGGGATATTCGGGGACCCAGTACTTC. This chain uses TRBV11-2 with TRBJ2-5, with a possible D match to TRBD2 (5 bases). The CDR3 loop spans 14 amino acids. Germline V lookup: CDR1 SGHAT, CDR2 FQNNGV. Trimming removed 4 bases from V and 7 bases from J, with 16 bases in between.

Regarding this clonotype: An end of the junction differs from the germline gene, which may be a read error. The chain uses TRBV7-6 and TRBJ1-5; tentative D call: TRBD1 (5 bases). This CDR3 contains 15 residues. Germline CDR1 reads SGHVS; CDR2 reads FNYEAQ. The CDR3 loop is CASSPGGGSSQPQHF. CDR3 sequence (DNA): TGTGCCAGCAGCCCGGGGGGGGGAAGCAGTCAGCCCCAGCATTTT.

This sequence joins TRBV19 and TRBJ1-1; the D is unclear. The V gene's germline CDR1 is LNHDA and CDR2 SQIVND (reference sequence). The CDR3 covers 12 residues. V lost 7 bases, J lost 7 bases, and 13 bases lay in between. CDR3 sequence reads: CASNVRGVEAFF. CDR3 coding DNA: TGTGCCAGTAACGTCCGGGGTGTTGAAGCTTTCTTT.

The genes are TRBV12-3 or TRBV12-4 and TRBJ1-3; 10 bases are shared with TRBD1. This CDR3 contains 19 residues. The trim removed 4 bases at V and 0 bases at J, leaving 12 bases unmatched. The CDR3 is CASSSPWGTGAISGNTIYF. CDR3 DNA sequence: TGTGCCAGCAGTTCCCCTTGGGGGACAGGGGCAATCTCTGGAAACACCATATATTTT.

Points on this clonotype: The junction departs from the called germline gene at one end, perhaps through a read error. This rearrangement joins TRBV7-8 to TRBJ2-6; no firm D call. CDR3 length equals 15 residues. Germline CDR1 SGHVS, CDR2 FQNEAQ. The CDR3 loop is CTSSEEHSGANVLTF. The CDR3 coding sequence is TGTACCAGCAGCGAGGAACACTCTGGGGCCAACGTCCTGACTTTC.

This clonotype was counted many times. V is TRBV20-1 and J is TRBJ2-7; D is unclear. CDR1 and CDR2 from the germline V gene are DFQATT and SNEGSKA (reference sequence). CDR3 length equals 14 residues. Trimming pared 3 bases from V and 3 bases from J, leaving 15 bases between. Written as DNA, the CDR3 is TGCAGTGCTAGTGGGGTAGAAGAGGACTACGAGCAGTACTTC. It codes for CSASGVEEDYEQYF.

The V and J genes are TRBV6-5 and TRBJ2-5; tentative D call: TRBD1 (6 bases). The CDR3 runs to 13 residues. V shed 8 bases and J shed 2 bases, with 12 bases lying between them. Germline values: CDR1 MNHEY, CDR2 SVGAGI. The CDR3 reads CASRQDQQETQYF. In DNA, the CDR3 is TGTGCCAGCCGACAGGATCAACAAGAGACCCAGTACTTC.

This clonotype was seen a few times. The chain carries TRBV27 and TRBJ2-7, with TRBD1 matching 7 bases. Germline V gene data show CDR1 as MNHEY and CDR2 as SMNVEV (reference sequence). The V segment lost 6 bases and the J segment 0 bases; nucleotides outside the gene matches: 2. CDR3 length: 13 amino acids. CDR3 DNA sequence: TGTGCCAGCAGACGGGACAGCTCCTACGAGCAGTACTTC. This gives the protein CASRRDSSYEQYF.

This clonotype was seen at least ten times. The chain uses TRBV12-3 or TRBV12-4 and TRBJ2-2, with D unclear. V was cut by 2 bases and J by 4 bases, with 11 bases left in between. The CDR3 is 15 residues long. The CDR3 is CASSLKGLFTGELFF. Here the CDR3 DNA reads TGTGCCAGCAGTTTAAAAGGGTTATTCACCGGGGAGCTGTTTTTT.

The V call is TRBV7-9, the J call TRBJ2-5; 7 nucleotides align to TRBD1. The V gene end was trimmed by 5 bases and the J gene end by 0 bases; junction bases not matched to a gene: 3. This CDR3 comprises 14 residues. CDR1 is SEHNR and CDR2 is FQNEAQ in the germline V gene (reference sequence). The CDR3 is CASSHGTDQETQYF. In DNA form, the CDR3 reads TGTGCCAGCAGCCACGGGACAGACCAAGAGACCCAGTACTTC.

In this sample, this clonotype turned up many times. This chain's CDR3 is CASSLGEGYGYTF. The CDR3 nucleotides are TGTGCCAGCAGCCTCGGGGAGGGATATGGCTACACCTTC. The rearrangement joins TRBV7-3 to TRBJ1-2; no firm D call. V was cut by 5 bases and J by 5 bases, with 12 bases left in between. CDR3 length: 13 residues. CDR1 is SGHTA, CDR2 FQGTGA, per germline.

This clonotype was seen a few times. The chain recombines TRBV7-3 with TRBJ2-2, with a possible D match to TRBD2 (6 bases). V was pared by 5 bases and J by 7 bases, with 20 bases between. Germline V lookup: CDR1 SGHTA, CDR2 FQGTGA. The CDR3 sequence is 16 residues long. The CDR3 DNA follows: TGTGCCAGCAGCCCCTCCGGGACTTACGGGGACGGGGAGCTGTTTTTT. Its translation is CASSPSGTYGDGELFF.

The chain recombines TRBV6-1 with TRBJ1-2; 7 nucleotides line up with TRBD1. This CDR3 region has 15 residues. CDR1 and CDR2 from the germline V gene are MNHNS and SASEGT. Trimming at V came to 5 bases and at J to 5 bases, leaving 11 bases not matched to a gene. CDR3 in DNA: TGTGCCAGCAGTAAGGGGGCCGATCGTTTATATGGCTACACCTTC. This sequence encodes CASSKGADRLYGYTF.

The V call is TRBV28, the J call TRBJ2-2; D gene unclear. This CDR3 comprises 15 residues. With 5 bases removed from V and 4 bases from J, the gap between germline ends came to 14 bases. CDR1 is MDHEN, CDR2 SYDVKM, per germline. CDR3 protein: CASSPADAFTGELFF. The DNA of the CDR3 is TGTGCCAGCAGTCCCGCGGACGCGTTCACCGGGGAGCTGTTTTTT.

V is TRBV28 and J is TRBJ2-7; TRBD1 agrees at 8 bases. This CDR3 comprises 14 residues. Germline CDR1 and CDR2: MDHEN and SYDVKM. V dropped 6 bases and J dropped 3; count of bases not matched to a gene: 7. The CDR3 sequence: CASRGQVNYYEQYF. The CDR3 bases are TGTGCCAGCAGGGGACAGGTGAACTACTACGAGCAGTACTTC.

The gene calls are TRBV29-1 and TRBJ2-7; D is perhaps TRBD1 or TRBD2 (5 bases each). The V and J ends lost 7 bases and 0 bases respectively, with 22 bases between them. CDR1 SQVTM and CDR2 ANQGSEA come from the germline V gene. This CDR3 spans 16 amino acids. For the CDR3, the DNA is TGCAGCGCCTCACTACCGGGACCCAAAGGCTCCTACGAGCAGTACTTC. It specifies CSASLPGPKGSYEQYF.